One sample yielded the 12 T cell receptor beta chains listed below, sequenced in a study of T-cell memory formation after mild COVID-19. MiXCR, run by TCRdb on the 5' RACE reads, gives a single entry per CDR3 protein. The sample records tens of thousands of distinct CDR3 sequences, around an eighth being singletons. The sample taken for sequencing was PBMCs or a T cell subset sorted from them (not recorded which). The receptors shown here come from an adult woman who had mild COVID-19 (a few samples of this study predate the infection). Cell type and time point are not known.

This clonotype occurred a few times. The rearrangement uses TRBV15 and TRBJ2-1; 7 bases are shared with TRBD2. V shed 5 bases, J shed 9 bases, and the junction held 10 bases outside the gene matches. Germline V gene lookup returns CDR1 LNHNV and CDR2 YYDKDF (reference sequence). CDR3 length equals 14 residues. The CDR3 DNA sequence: TGTGCCACCAGCCCTAGGCGGGAGTTGATTGAGCAGTTCTTC. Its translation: CATSPRRELIEQFF.

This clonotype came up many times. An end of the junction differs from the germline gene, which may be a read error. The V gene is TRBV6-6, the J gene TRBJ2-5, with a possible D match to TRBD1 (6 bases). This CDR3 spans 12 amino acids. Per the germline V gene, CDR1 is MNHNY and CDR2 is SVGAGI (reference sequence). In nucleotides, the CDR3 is TGTGCCAGCAGTCCTTTTGGGGACACTGGCGCCTTC. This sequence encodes CASSPFGDTGAF.

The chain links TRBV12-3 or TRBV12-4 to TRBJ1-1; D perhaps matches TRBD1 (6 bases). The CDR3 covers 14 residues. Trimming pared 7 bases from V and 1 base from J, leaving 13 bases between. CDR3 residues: CASKGVYRNTEAFF. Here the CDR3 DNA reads TGTGCCAGCAAGGGGGTATACAGGAACACTGAAGCTTTCTTT.

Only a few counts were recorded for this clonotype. Here the CDR3 reads CSAPGQGNIGNEQYF. CDR3 sequence (DNA): TGCAGTGCGCCGGGACAGGGTAACATCGGGAACGAGCAGTACTTC. V gene TRBV20-1 combines with J gene TRBJ2-7; TRBD1 matches at 9 bases. After removal of 6 bases from V and 5 bases from J, the junction contained 14 bases not matched to a gene. The germline V gene has CDR1 DFQATT and CDR2 SNEGSKA (reference sequence). The CDR3 runs 15 residues.

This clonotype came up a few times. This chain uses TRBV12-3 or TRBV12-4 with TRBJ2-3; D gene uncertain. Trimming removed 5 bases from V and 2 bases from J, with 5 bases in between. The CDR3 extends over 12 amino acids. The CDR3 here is CASSEPTDTQYF. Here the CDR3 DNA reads TGTGCCAGCAGTGAACCCACAGATACGCAGTATTTT.

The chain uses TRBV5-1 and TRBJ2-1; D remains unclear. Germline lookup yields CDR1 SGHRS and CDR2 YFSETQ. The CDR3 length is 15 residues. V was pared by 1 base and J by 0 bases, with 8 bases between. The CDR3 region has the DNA TGCGCCAGCAGCTTGTTAGGGCACTCCTACAATGAGCAGTTCTTC. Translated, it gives CASSLLGHSYNEQFF.

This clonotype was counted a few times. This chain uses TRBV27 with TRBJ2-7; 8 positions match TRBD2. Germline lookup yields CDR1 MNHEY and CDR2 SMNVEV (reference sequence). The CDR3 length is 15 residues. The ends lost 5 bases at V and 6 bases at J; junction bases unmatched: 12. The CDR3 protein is CASSPNFGGATEQYF. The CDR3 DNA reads TGTGCCAGCAGTCCGAATTTCGGGGGGGCTACCGAGCAGTACTTC.

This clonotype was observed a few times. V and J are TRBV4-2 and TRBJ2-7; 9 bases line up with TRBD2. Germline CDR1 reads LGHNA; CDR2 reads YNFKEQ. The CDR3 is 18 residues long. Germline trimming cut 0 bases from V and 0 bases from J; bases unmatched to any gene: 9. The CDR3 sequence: CASSQEFAGGIGSYEQYF. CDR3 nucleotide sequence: TGTGCCAGCAGCCAAGAGTTCGCGGGAGGGATCGGCTCCTACGAGCAGTACTTC.

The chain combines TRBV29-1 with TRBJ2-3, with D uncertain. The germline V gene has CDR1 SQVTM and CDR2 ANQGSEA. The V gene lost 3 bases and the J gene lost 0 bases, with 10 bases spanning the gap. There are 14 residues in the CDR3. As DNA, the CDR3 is TGCAGCGTTGAGAACTACCGGAGCACAGATACGCAGTATTTT. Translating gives CSVENYRSTDTQYF.

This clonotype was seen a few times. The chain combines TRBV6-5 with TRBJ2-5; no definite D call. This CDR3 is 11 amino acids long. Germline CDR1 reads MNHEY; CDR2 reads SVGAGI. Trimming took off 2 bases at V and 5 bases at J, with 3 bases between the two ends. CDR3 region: CASSYVETQYF. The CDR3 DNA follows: TGTGCCAGCAGTTACGTCGAGACCCAGTACTTC.

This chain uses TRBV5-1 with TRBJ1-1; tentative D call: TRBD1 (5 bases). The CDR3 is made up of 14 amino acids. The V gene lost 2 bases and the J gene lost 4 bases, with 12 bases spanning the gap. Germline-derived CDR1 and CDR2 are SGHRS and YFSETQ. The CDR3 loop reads CASSLQEQATEAFF. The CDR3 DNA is TGCGCCAGCAGCTTACAAGAACAGGCCACTGAAGCTTTCTTT.

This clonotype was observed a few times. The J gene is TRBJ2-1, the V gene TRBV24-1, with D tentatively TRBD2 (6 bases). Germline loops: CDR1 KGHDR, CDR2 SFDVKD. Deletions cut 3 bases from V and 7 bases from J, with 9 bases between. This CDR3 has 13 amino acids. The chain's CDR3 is CATSDIGGNEQFF. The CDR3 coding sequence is TGTGCCACCAGTGATATTGGGGGGAATGAGCAGTTCTTC.